This T cell receptor beta chain was captured by sequencing in a study of response to subunit inactivated influenza vaccine. Overall study results and limits: Each seasonal influenza vaccination, the authors suggested, recruits few new T cells.

A single record per CDR3 protein comes from TCRdb applying MiXCR to the RT-PCR reads. The data hold about 700,000 distinct CDR3 sequences, with 12% to 15% observed a single time. About this clonotype: Its antigen remains unidentified.

The V segment lost 1 base and the J segment 5 bases; nucleotides outside the gene matches: 3. CDR1 is SGHRS and CDR2 is YFSETQ in the germline V gene. This CDR3 is 15 amino acids long. The chain carries TRBV5-1 and TRBJ1-2; 12 positions match TRBD1. The receptor's source is a man aged 45-65 years who received an inactivated influenza vaccine. Here the sequenced sample was PBMCs from blood, taken around 15 days before vaccination. In DNA form, the CDR3 reads TGCGCCAGCAGCTTGCAGGGACAGGGGGCTTATGGCTACACCTTC. Its protein is CASSLQGQGAYGYTF.